This T cell receptor (beta chain) was sequenced for a study of OX40 agonist ivuxolimab in advanced cancers. Study in general: Of the patients, three showed partial responses, one with hepatocellular carcinoma and two with cutaneous melanoma. Study-wide results and caveats: The mean number of expanded clones was higher in CD8+ T cells than in CD4+. Clonal expansion by week 6 occurred in CD4+ and CD8+ blood T cells (at 0.1 to 3.0 mg/kg).

The germline CDR1 and CDR2 sequences are MGHDK and SYGVNS. This CDR3 spans 17 amino acids. Generated by immunoSEQ multiplex PCR, the TCRdb table keeps only in-frame clones and is missing some. The sample has 50,000 to 70,000 clones, around 81% seen once. The table lists this clone with a count of one. Its antigen is unknown. This sequence was found in an adult with an advanced solid tumor such as melanoma, head and neck, liver or kidney cancer. This rearrangement joins TRBV25-1 to TRBJ2-5, with 8 bases fitting TRBD2. TRBJ2-7 explains the end of the DNA better; the J call may be wrong. The sequencing used CD4+ or CD8+ T cells sorted from blood, collected in a trial of the OX40 agonist ivuxolimab. As DNA, the CDR3 is TGTGCCAGCAGTGAAACGTTGGTAGGACTAGCTCTCTACGAGCAGTACTTC. This codes for CASSETLVGLALYEQYF.